This T cell receptor beta chain was captured in a study of blood T cell repertoires in COVID-19. For the study at large: PBMCs, B-cell-depleted T cells, or T cells were the source of the cDNA or gDNA that made up the material.

The CDR3 extends over 14 amino acids. CDR1 is SNHLY, CDR2 FYNNEI, per germline. The V and J ends lost 5 bases and 3 bases, in that order; junction bases with no gene match: 3. In the authors' methods: Researchers report that nucleated cell counts were estimated from reference gene primer amplification. Repertoires were generated with immunoSEQ multiplex PCR, while TCRdb's copy carries only in-frame clones and drops some. The D gene and trimming were derived from the DNA, and the V and J assignments and clone size from that table. The sample gives about 200,000 clones, 83% of which show up once; about 2.5% is in the top ten.

This TCR was sampled from a woman aged 40 to 55 with active or convalescent COVID-19. The source material was peripheral blood. V usage is TRBV2 and J usage is TRBJ1-1; 10 bases are a match to TRBD1. The CDR3 sequence is CASSRQGAYTEAFF. The CDR3 coding sequence is TGTGCCAGCAGTCGACAGGGGGCCTACACTGAAGCTTTCTTT.